The subject of this entry is one T cell receptor (beta chain). This sample stems from a study of T cells after posttransplantation cyclophosphamide. Germline-derived CDR1 and CDR2 are MNHEY and SMNVEV (reference sequence). There are 16 residues in the CDR3. The V and J ends lost 0 bases and 2 bases, in that order; junction bases with no gene match: 3. Measured with immunoSEQ multiplex PCR; TCRdb has only the in-frame clones, and not every one. The data show about 3,100 clones, with 70% to 90% seen just once and 10% to 15% held by the top ten. The receptor was isolated from a woman between 50 and 59 years old in good health and a related stem cell transplant donor. V and J are TRBV27 and TRBJ2-7; TRBD2 matches at 11 bases. Sequencing was performed on CD8+ T cells sorted from PBMCs. The CDR3 reads CASSLSGLAGTYEQYF. CDR3 nucleotide sequence: TGTGCCAGCAGTTTATCCGGACTAGCGGGTACCTACGAGCAGTACTTC.